One sample yielded the 10 T cell receptor beta chains listed below, sequenced in a study of blood T cell repertoires in COVID-19. This table comes from immunoSEQ multiplex PCR, and its TCRdb copy is limited to in-frame clones, with some not included. The repertoire consists of 200,000 to 300,000 clones, with around 90% occurring once and the leading ten covering over 1.1%. The sample comprised peripheral blood. These receptors came from a man older than 75 with acute or convalescent COVID-19.

This rearrangement joins TRBV29-1 to TRBJ2-7; 11 nucleotides align to TRBD2. The germline V gene has CDR1 SQVTM and CDR2 ANQGSEA. This CDR3 has 14 amino acids. Trimming at V came to 8 bases and at J to 2 bases, leaving 8 bases not matched to a gene. The CDR3: CSTTGTSGTYEQYF. In nucleotides, the CDR3 is TGCAGCACGACCGGGACTAGCGGAACCTACGAGCAGTACTTC.

The chain has TRBV5-1 and TRBJ1-3; weak D call: TRBD1 (6 bases). V lost 4 bases and J 0 bases, leaving 14 bases between the germline ends. This CDR3 is 16 amino acids long. Germline V lookup: CDR1 SGHRS, CDR2 YFSETQ. The CDR3 reads CASSVTGLSSGNTIYF. Written as DNA, the CDR3 is TGCGCCAGCAGCGTGACAGGTCTCTCCTCTGGAAACACCATATATTTT.

This rearrangement joins TRBV7-9 to TRBJ1-2; 9 bases map to TRBD1. CDR1 is SEHNR and CDR2 is FQNEAQ in the germline V gene (reference sequence). The CDR3 length is 16 residues. After removal of 4 bases from V and 4 bases from J, the junction contained 10 bases not matched to a gene. The CDR3 spells CASSSSGTGHLYGYTF. CDR3 bases: TGTGCCAGCAGCTCATCCGGGACAGGGCACCTCTATGGCTACACCTTC.

The chain has TRBV3-1 (or the pseudogene TRBV3-2) and TRBJ1-1; D unresolved. The V end was cut by 1 base, the J end by 4 bases, with 13 bases between. The CDR3 covers 15 residues. Germline V CDR1 and CDR2: LGHDT, YNNKEL (reference sequence). This CDR3 reads CASSQVRARGTEAFF. For the CDR3, the DNA is TGTGCCAGCAGCCAAGTTAGGGCTCGGGGCACTGAAGCTTTCTTT.

The chain has TRBV29-1 and TRBJ1-4; D perhaps matches TRBD1 (6 bases). Trimming left V 7 bases short and J 3 bases short, with 18 bases between. Germline CDR1 and CDR2: SQVTM and ANQGSEA. This CDR3 spans 15 amino acids. The CDR3 region is CSAGGGAGSNEKLFF. The CDR3 coding sequence is TGCAGCGCCGGGGGGGGCGCCGGATCTAATGAAAAACTGTTTTTT.

This chain connects TRBV29-1 to TRBJ2-1; 11 bases are shared with TRBD1. The V gene's germline CDR1 is SQVTM and CDR2 ANQGSEA. J lost 7 bases, V lost 0 bases, and 8 bases had no gene match. The CDR3 consists of 16 residues. The CDR3 here is CSVEDPRTGGKNEQFF. The CDR3 region has the DNA TGCAGCGTTGAAGATCCCCGGACAGGGGGCAAGAATGAGCAGTTCTTC.

The chain recombines TRBV18 with TRBJ2-2; 7 positions match TRBD2. V lost 3 bases, J lost 4 bases, and 8 bases stayed unmatched. The CDR3 length is 16 residues. Germline V lookup: CDR1 KGHSH, CDR2 LQKENI. CDR3: CASSPRQGGVTGELFF. In nucleotides, the CDR3 is TGTGCCAGCTCACCGCGGCAGGGAGGGGTCACCGGGGAGCTGTTTTTT.

The gene calls are TRBV3-1 (or the pseudogene TRBV3-2) and TRBJ1-4; 9 bases agree with TRBD1. V lost 6 bases to trimming and J lost 7 bases; unmatched junction nucleotides: 3. This CDR3 contains 13 residues. CDR1 LGHDT and CDR2 YNNKEL come from the germline V gene (reference sequence). The CDR3 sequence is CASSEDRGEKLFF. Here the CDR3 DNA reads TGTGCCAGCAGTGAGGACAGGGGTGAAAAACTGTTTTTT.

This chain joins TRBV5-8 and TRBJ1-1; D may be TRBD1 (5 bases). V was cut by 5 bases and J by 0 bases, with 11 bases left in between. Germline V gene sequence: CDR1 SGHTS, CDR2 YDEGEE. The CDR3 contains 14 residues. As DNA, the CDR3 is TGTGCCAGCAGGCGACAGTATATGAACACTGAAGCTTTCTTT. Amino acids: CASRRQYMNTEAFF.

The chain links TRBV19 to TRBJ2-7; no clear D. Germline CDR1 and CDR2: LNHDA and SQIVND (reference sequence). The CDR3 sequence is 15 residues long. Trimming removed 5 bases from V and 5 bases from J, with 19 bases in between. The CDR3 DNA reads as TGTGCCAGTAGTTCCCTCCAGGCGCACCACCACGAGCAGTACTTC. Protein: CASSSLQAHHHEQYF.